Each of the 14 T cell receptor beta chains below was sequenced from the same sample in a study of graft-versus-host responses after intestinal transplantation. Using immunoSEQ multiplex PCR, the repertoire was profiled, and TCRdb retains in-frame clones only, with some absent. Among 24,000 or so clones listed, roughly 80% were seen once. The source material was PBMCs, sampled 28 days after intestinal transplant. The source of these receptors is a human patient who received an intestinal transplant, so some T cells may come from the graft donor.

A single count supports this clone. The rearrangement links TRBV18 to TRBJ2-5; D remains unclear. Trimming cost V 3 bases and J 5 bases, with 13 bases left between them. The CDR3 spans 14 residues. The germline V gene has CDR1 KGHSH and CDR2 LQKENI. The CDR3 DNA sequence: TGTGCCAGCTCACCGGTAACAATGACGGAGACCCAGTACTTC. Protein sequence: CASSPVTMTETQYF.

The CDR3 loop is CAWPTEQYF. In nucleotides, the CDR3 is TGTGCCTGGCCAACAGAGCAGTACTTC. This chain links TRBV5-5 with TRBJ2-7, with D unresolved. CDR1 and CDR2 from the germline V gene are SGHKS and YYEKEE (reference sequence). V lost 10 bases and J lost 7, with 9 bases in between. CDR3 length: 9 amino acids.

This sequence joins TRBV5-5 and TRBJ2-5; 7 bases line up with TRBD1. V lost 7 bases, J lost 2 bases, and 8 bases stayed unmatched. CDR3 length: 14 residues. Germline CDR1 and CDR2: SGHKS and YYEKEE (reference sequence). The CDR3 region has the DNA TGTGCCAGCCGCCTTAGGGACAGACAAGAGACCCAGTACTTC. Residues: CASRLRDRQETQYF.

The chain has TRBV6-5 and TRBJ1-1; tentatively, D is TRBD1 (5 bases). This CDR3 spans 14 amino acids. Looked up from germline, CDR1 is MNHEY and CDR2 is SVGAGI. The germline V and J ends were trimmed by 5 bases and 1 base, with 11 bases remaining between them. The CDR3 region has the DNA TGTGCCAGCAGTACCGGGACGGAGAACACTGAAGCTTTCTTT. Amino acid sequence: CASSTGTENTEAFF.

The CDR3 DNA sequence: TGTGCCAGCAGCTTAAATGCGGCAGGCAAGAGAACCGGGGAGCTGTTTTTT. Its protein product is CASSLNAAGKRTGELFF. The chain links TRBV7-3 to TRBJ2-2; D remains unclear. The CDR3 length is 17 residues. Germline V gene lookup returns CDR1 SGHTA and CDR2 FQGTGA. V lost 1 base and J lost 5, with 17 bases in between.

J is TRBJ2-5 and V is TRBV1; the table calls TRBD1, which could not be checked here. TRBV1 is flagged as a pseudogene. The CDR3 runs 15 residues. The CDR3 spells CTSSQELQGQETQYF. CDR3 nucleotide sequence: TGCACCAGCAGCCAAGAGCTGCAGGGCCAAGAGACCCAGTACTTC.

The J gene is TRBJ2-7, the V gene TRBV28; unclear D gene. Germline-derived CDR1 and CDR2 are MDHEN and SYDVKM. V lost 8 bases and J 3 bases, leaving 17 bases between the germline ends. This CDR3 region has 14 residues. This CDR3 is CASLTPSPYYEQYF. CDR3 coding DNA: TGTGCCAGCCTGACCCCCTCACCTTACTACGAGCAGTACTTC.

The CDR3 DNA reads as TGTGCCAGCTCACCTTTAGTCGCGGACACCGGGGAGCTGTTTTTT. Protein sequence: CASSPLVADTGELFF. The chain has TRBV18 and TRBJ2-2, with unresolved D. Germline V gene data show CDR1 as KGHSH and CDR2 as LQKENI. Trimming cost V 3 bases and J 3 bases, with 11 bases left between them. CDR3 length: 15 residues.

This clone came up a few times. This rearrangement joins TRBV28 to TRBJ2-1; D call uncertain. Trimming took off 1 base at V and 6 bases at J, with 7 bases between the two ends. The CDR3 has 13 residues. Germline CDR1 reads MDHEN; CDR2 reads SYDVKM. CDR3 bases: TGTGCCAGCAGTTTATTGCTCCTCAATGAGCAGTTCTTC. As protein: CASSLLLLNEQFF.

This clone has a handful of counts. This chain joins TRBV28 and TRBJ2-1; D perhaps matches TRBD2 (6 bases). Trimming took 7 bases from V and 5 from J, leaving 15 bases between them. Germline V gene data show CDR1 as MDHEN and CDR2 as SYDVKM. This CDR3 has 14 residues. The CDR3 region is CASKGGTAHNEQFF. The DNA for the CDR3 is TGTGCCAGCAAGGGCGGGACGGCACACAATGAGCAGTTCTTC.

The chain has TRBV7-9 and TRBJ2-7, with TRBD2 identical over 7 bases. CDR1 and CDR2 (germline): SEHNR, FQNEAQ (reference sequence). This CDR3 region has 15 residues. Trimming at V came to 1 base and at J to 0 bases, leaving 3 bases not matched to a gene. The CDR3 loop reads CASSLGASGSYEQYF. CDR3 nucleotide sequence: TGTGCCAGCAGCTTAGGGGCTAGCGGCTCCTACGAGCAGTACTTC. Based on the CDR3 plus reference TRBV7-9 and TRBJ2-7, the full variable domain is DTGVSQNPRHKITKRGQNVTFRCDPISEHNRLYWYRQTLGQGPEFLTYFQNEAQLEKSRLLSDRFSAERPKGSFSTLEIQRTEQGDSAMYLCASSLGASGSYEQYFGPGTRLTVT.

The chain has TRBV6-1 and TRBJ2-1; D possibly uses TRBD1 or TRBD2 (7 bases each). This CDR3 is built from 16 residues. V lost 4 bases and J lost 5, with 18 bases in between. The germline V gene encodes CDR1 MNHNS and CDR2 SASEGT. Written as DNA, the CDR3 is TGTGCCAGCAGTGGCCGACTAGCAGGGGGGAACAATGAGCAGTTCTTC. This sequence encodes CASSGRLAGGNNEQFF.

The chain links TRBV9 to TRBJ2-1, with TRBD2 identical over 8 bases. The J segment lost 1 base and the V segment lost 3 bases, leaving 18 bases of the junction unmatched. CDR1 is SGDLS, CDR2 YYNGEE, per germline. CDR3 length: 20 amino acids. DNA for the CDR3: TGTGCCAGCAGCGGACTCTCCTCTACCGGGACTAGGGAATCCTACAATGAGCAGTTCTTC. Translated: CASSGLSSTGTRESYNEQFF.

The rearrangement joins TRBV6-1 to TRBJ1-3; TRBD1 is a possible D gene (6 bases). Germline CDR1 reads MNHNS; CDR2 reads SASEGT. The CDR3 covers 15 residues. With 5 bases removed from V and 0 bases from J, the gap between germline ends came to 11 bases. CDR3 coding DNA: TGTGCCAGCAGTCGGACAGTTCTCTCTGGAAACACCATATATTTT. Encoded protein: CASSRTVLSGNTIYF.